Presented here are 8 T cell receptor beta chains from one specimen sequenced in a study of naive and memory T cell subsets (dated by TCRdb to 2016 to 2017). General conclusions and limits of the study: A few larger clonotypes were present in naive repertoires, particularly the CD8 repertoires, and these clonotypes were possibly memory cells re-expressing CD45RA.

These receptors' antigens are unknown. Library method: UMI-ligation and nested PCR. Sequencer: Illumina MiSeq. The beta constant-region primer consisted of an equimolar mixture of two oligonucleotides that together covered TRBC1 and TRBC2. Four rounds of PCR were used to amplify ligated cDNA, with nested alpha and beta constant-region primers being used together with the SP2 primer. TCRdb reworked the public reads: Q25 trimming with fastp, MiXCR clone assembly, productive beta chains retained. Each record represents a unique CDR3 protein, reported with the most common genes and DNA among its rows. The sample table contains 85,000 to 130,000 distinct CDR3 sequences; only one count was recorded for more than 12% of them. Jointly, the top ten make up approximately 3% of the sample. The sample comprised naive CD8+ T cells from blood. The cell subset or site label corresponds to: naive T cells, CD45RA high CD27+. Every receptor here comes from a human donor in good health.

The chain links TRBV27 to TRBJ1-2; 7 nucleotides line up with TRBD1. With V trimmed by 5 bases and J by 8 bases, 8 bases remained unmatched. This CDR3 region has 13 residues. CDR1 and CDR2 (germline): MNHEY, SMNVEV (reference sequence). The CDR3 reads CASSPGGLGGYTF. In DNA form, the CDR3 reads TGTGCCAGCAGTCCAGGGGGGCTGGGGGGCTACACCTTC.

This clonotype was seen more than once but under ten times. This sequence joins TRBV12-3 or TRBV12-4 and TRBJ2-3, with D possibly matching TRBD2 (6 bases). The CDR3 is 15 residues long. The V and J ends lost 5 bases and 2 bases respectively, with 14 bases between them. This chain's CDR3 is CASSKIGGTTDTQYF. The DNA of the CDR3 is TGTGCCAGCAGTAAGATTGGGGGGACCACAGATACGCAGTATTTT.

This chain uses TRBV5-6 with TRBJ2-1, with 11 bases lining up with TRBD1. The CDR3 contains 17 residues. CDR1 is SGHDT, CDR2 YYEEEE, per germline. The V gene end was trimmed by 4 bases and the J gene end by 2 bases; junction bases not matched to a gene: 8. The CDR3 region is CASSREGTGGTYNEQFF. The CDR3, as DNA: TGTGCCAGCAGCCGGGAAGGGACAGGGGGGACCTACAATGAGCAGTTCTTC.

This clonotype was detected once. The rearrangement joins TRBV24-1 to TRBJ1-1, with a tentative D call TRBD1 (5 bases). V lost 3 bases and J 6 bases, leaving 13 bases between the germline ends. The CDR3 extends over 14 amino acids. In germline, CDR1 is KGHDR, CDR2 SFDVKD. CDR3 bases: TGTGCCACCAGTGATGGCCAGGCGGGACCTGAAGCTTTCTTT. It translates to CATSDGQAGPEAFF.

This clonotype has only a few counts. The chain joins TRBV12-3 or TRBV12-4 to TRBJ2-7, with 9 bases lining up with TRBD1. V lost 3 bases and J lost 6; bases outside the gene matches: 6. The CDR3 extends over 14 amino acids. The CDR3: CASSLGQGSVEQYF. CDR3 bases: TGTGCCAGCAGTTTGGGACAGGGTTCTGTCGAGCAGTACTTC.

This clonotype was recorded many times. The V gene is TRBV20-1, the J gene TRBJ2-7, with a possible D match to TRBD1 (5 bases). CDR1 and CDR2 from the germline V gene are DFQATT and SNEGSKA (reference sequence). V dropped 5 bases and J dropped 0 bases, with 11 bases sitting between them. CDR3 size: 13 residues. The DNA for the CDR3 is TGCAGTGCTGTACCTGGGGCCTCCTACGAGCAGTACTTC. Encoded protein: CSAVPGASYEQYF.

The chain links TRBV12-3 or TRBV12-4 to TRBJ2-2, with TRBD1 identical over 8 bases. The CDR3 totals 12 residues. V lost 8 bases and J lost 6; bases outside the gene matches: 2. The CDR3 is CASVQGAGELFF. The CDR3 bases are TGTGCCAGCGTACAGGGGGCCGGGGAGCTGTTTTTT.

This rearrangement joins TRBV5-4 to TRBJ2-3, with 11 positions matching TRBD2. The V gene's germline CDR1 is SGHNT and CDR2 YYREEE (reference sequence). The junction had 5 bases not matched to a gene; V was cut back by 3 bases and J by 2 bases. This CDR3 is 16 amino acids long. The CDR3 protein is CASSSYSGGATDTQYF. Written as DNA, the CDR3 is TGTGCCAGCAGCTCCTATAGCGGGGGGGCCACAGATACGCAGTATTTT.